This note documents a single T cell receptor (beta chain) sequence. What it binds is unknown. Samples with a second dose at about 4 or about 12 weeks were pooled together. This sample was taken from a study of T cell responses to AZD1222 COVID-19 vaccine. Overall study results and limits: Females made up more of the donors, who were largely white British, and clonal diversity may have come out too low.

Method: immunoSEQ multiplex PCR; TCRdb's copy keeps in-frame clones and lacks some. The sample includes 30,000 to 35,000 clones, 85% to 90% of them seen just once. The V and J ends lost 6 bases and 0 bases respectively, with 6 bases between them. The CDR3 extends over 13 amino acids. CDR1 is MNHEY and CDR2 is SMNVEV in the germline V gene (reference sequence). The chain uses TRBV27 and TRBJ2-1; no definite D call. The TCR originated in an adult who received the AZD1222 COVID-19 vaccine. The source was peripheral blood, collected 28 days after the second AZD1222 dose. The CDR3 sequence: CASRRSSYNEQFF. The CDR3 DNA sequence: TGTGCCAGCAGGAGAAGCTCCTACAATGAGCAGTTCTTC.